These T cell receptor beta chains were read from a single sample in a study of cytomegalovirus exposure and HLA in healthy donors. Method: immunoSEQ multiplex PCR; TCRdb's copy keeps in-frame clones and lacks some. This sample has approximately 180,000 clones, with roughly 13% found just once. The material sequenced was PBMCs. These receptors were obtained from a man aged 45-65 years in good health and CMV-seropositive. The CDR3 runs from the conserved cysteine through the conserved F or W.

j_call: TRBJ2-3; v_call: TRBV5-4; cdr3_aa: CASSTGTGAYDTQYF
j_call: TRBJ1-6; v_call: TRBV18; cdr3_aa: CASSPGPPGDRSPLHF
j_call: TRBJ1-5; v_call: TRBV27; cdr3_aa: CASEGHGIQPQHF
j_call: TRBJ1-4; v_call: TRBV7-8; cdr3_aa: CASSEGPNEKLFF
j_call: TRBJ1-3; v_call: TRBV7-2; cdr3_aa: CASNDSPLSGNTIYF
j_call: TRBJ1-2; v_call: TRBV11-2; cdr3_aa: CASSSDRGYGYTF
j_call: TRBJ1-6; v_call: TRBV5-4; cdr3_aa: CASSSGQGGVNSPLHF
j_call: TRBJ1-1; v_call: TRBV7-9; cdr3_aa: CASSSPGQGVNTEAFF
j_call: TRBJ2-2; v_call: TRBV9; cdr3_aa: CASSPRTEYTGELFF
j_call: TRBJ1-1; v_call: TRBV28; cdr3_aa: CASSSGQGLAFF
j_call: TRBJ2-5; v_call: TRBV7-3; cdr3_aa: CASSPLGTSKTQYF
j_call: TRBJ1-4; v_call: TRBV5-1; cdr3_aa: CASSLGRDGAGGEKLFF
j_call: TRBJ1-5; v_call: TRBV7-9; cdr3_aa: CASTPGGWGQPQHF
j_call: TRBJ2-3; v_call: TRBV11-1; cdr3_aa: CASSLGDREITDTQYF
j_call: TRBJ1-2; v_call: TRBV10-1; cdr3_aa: CASSEFRGANYGYTF
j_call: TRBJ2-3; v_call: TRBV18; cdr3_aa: CASSLGSGDTQYF
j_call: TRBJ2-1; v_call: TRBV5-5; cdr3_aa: CASSSGTGAYNEQFF
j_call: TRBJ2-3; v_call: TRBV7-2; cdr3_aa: CASSLDRVEDTQYF
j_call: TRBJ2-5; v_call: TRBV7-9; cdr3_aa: CASSLRGETQYF
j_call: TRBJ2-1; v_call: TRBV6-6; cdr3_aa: CASLRGGSYNEQFF
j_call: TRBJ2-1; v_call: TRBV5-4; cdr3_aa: CASLIDRGADNEQFF
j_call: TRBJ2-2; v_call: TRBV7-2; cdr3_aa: CASSRTGVNTGELFF
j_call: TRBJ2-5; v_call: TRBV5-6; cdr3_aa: CASSFGTGQVSETQYF
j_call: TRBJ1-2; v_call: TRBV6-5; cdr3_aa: CASSYSGGENYGYTF
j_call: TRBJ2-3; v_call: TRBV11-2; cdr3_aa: CASNLGQRRGTDTQYF
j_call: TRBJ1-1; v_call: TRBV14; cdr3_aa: CASSPRQVLNTEAFF
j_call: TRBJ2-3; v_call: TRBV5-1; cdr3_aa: CASRLDRVIGTDTQYF
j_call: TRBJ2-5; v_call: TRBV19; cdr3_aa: CASSMLAGQETQYF
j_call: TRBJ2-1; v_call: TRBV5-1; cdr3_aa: CASSAWRGDEQFF
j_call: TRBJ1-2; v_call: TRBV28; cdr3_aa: CASSSQGAGGYTF
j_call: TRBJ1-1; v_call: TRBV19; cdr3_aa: CASSDRGRSTEAFF
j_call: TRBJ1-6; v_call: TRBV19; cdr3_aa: CASRNMADSPLHF
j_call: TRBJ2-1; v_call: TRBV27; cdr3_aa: CASNLLAGGLYNEQFF
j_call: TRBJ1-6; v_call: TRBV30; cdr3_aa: CAWSPGGALYNSPLHF
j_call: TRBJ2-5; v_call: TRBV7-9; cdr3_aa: CASMAGTETQYF
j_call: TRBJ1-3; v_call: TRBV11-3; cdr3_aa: CASSLTTGNTIYF
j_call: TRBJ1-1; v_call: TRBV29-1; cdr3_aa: CSAAVLNTEAFF
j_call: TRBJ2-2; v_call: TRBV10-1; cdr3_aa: CASSSGAGLNTGELFF
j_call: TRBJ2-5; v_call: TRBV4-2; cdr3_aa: CASSQVASGGKTQYF
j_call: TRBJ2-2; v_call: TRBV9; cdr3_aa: CASSLGIAGGNTGELFF
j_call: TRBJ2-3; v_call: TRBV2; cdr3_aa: CASSYGGATQYF
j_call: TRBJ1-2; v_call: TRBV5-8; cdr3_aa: CASSLVTISYGYTF
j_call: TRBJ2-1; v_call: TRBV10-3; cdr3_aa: CAITRTSGAYSEQFF
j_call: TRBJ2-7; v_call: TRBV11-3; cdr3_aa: CASSSRDTGPSYEQYF
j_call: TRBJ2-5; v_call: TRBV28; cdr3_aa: CASSLKGTGMVSRLAVQETQYF
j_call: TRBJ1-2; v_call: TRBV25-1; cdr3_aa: CASSEFRGRTEGKTF